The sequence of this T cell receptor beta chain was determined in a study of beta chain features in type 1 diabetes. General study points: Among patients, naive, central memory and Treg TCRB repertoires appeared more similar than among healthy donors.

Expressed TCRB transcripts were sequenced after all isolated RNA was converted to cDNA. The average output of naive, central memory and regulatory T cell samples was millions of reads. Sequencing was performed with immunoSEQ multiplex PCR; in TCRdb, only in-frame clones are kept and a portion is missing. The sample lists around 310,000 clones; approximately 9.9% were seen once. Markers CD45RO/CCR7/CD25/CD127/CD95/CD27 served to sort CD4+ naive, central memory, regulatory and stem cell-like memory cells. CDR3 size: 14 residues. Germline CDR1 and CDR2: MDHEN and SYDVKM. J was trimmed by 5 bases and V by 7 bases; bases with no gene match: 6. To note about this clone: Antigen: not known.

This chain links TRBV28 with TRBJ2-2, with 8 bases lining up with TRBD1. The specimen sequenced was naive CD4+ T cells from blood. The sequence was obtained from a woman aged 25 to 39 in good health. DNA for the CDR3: TGTGCCAGCACAGACAGGGGTAAAACCGGGGAGCTGTTTTTT. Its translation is CASTDRGKTGELFF. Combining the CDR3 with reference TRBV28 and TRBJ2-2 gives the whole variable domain DVKVTQSSRYLVKRTGEKVFLECVQDMDHENMFWYRQDPGLGLRLIYFSYDVKMKEKGDIPEGYSVSREKKERFSLILESASTNQTSMYLCASTDRGKTGELFFGEGSRLTVL.